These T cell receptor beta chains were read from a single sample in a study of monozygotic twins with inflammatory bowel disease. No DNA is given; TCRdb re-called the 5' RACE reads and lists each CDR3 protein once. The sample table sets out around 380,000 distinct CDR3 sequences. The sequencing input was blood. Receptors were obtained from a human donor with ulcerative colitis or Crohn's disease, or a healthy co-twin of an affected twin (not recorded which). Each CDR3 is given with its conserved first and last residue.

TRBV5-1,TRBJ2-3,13,CASSLFQRESQYF
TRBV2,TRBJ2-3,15,CASIRDRFPTDTQYF
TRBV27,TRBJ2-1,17,CASSLSRTAPPYNEQFF
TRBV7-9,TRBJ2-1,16,CASSSPGTSIGNEQFF
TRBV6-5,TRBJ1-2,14,CASSYSPGSQGYTF
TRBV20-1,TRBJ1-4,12,CSAWGPPEKLFF
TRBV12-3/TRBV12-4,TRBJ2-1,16,CASSFLAGGPLGEQFF
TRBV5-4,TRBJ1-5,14,CASSPGGDNQPQHF
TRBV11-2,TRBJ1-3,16,CASSPGRGKAGNTIYF
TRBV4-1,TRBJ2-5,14,CASSQRGGRETQYF
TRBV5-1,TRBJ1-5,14,CASSLYGAAEPQHF
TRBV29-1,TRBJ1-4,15,CSVASPGRTNEKLFF
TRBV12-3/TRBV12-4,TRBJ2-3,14,CASSFTGSTDTQYF
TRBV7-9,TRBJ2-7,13,CASTLLEGLEQYF
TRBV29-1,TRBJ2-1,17,CSVDFAGAGGSYNEQFF
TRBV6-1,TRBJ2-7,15,CASSWGAGPTYEQYF
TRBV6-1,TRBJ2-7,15,CASRPLAGAHYEQYF
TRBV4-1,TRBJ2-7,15,CASSQGDPNSYEQYF
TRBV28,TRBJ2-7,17,CASSLWELAGGPGEQYF
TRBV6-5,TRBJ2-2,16,CASSYFWDLNTGELFF
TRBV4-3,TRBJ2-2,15,CASSQEDMNTGELFF
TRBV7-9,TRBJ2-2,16,CASSPEASRNTGELFF
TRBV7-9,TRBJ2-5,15,CASSFPADRIETQYF
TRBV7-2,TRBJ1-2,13,CASSFEGAPGYTF
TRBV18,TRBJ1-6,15,CASSPMDRDNSPLHF
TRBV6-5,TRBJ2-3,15,CASSTSGQYTDTQYF
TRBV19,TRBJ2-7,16,CASSIESAVRPYEQYF
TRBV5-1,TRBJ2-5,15,CASSLVGSTQETQYF
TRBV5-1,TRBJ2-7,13,CASRKTGFAEQYF
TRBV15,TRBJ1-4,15,CATSREGWRDEKLFF
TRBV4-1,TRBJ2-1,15,CASSQTGVAYNEQFF